The subject of this entry is one TCR beta chain. What it binds is unknown. Every TCR cDNA molecule bore its own unique molecular identifier. TCRdb fed the 5' RACE reads into MiXCR, producing one record per CDR3 protein. This table has tens of thousands of distinct CDR3 sequences, under 9% appearing once. These data come from a study of spatial heterogeneity in lung cancer. Study background: Detection consistently yielded more beta chains than alpha chains.

Regarding time point: sample taken at primary tumor resection. Whole RNA came from tumor, nontumor lung or frozen PBMC and was sequenced without being sorted. The donors, 70 to 80 patients with untreated early-stage non-small cell lung cancer, provided the samples. Findings and limits, study-wide: Resection saw ubiquitous expanded tumor TCRs appear in blood more than follow-up did.

CDR1 SQVTM and CDR2 ANQGSEA come from the germline V gene. V was shortened by 2 bases and J by 2 bases, with 18 bases between the two germline ends. The CDR3 sequence is 16 residues long. The TCR sequence derives from a male donor with early-stage non-small cell lung cancer. The J gene is TRBJ2-5, the V gene TRBV29-1; no clear D. Specimen: PBMCs, collected at surgery. CDR3 nucleotides: TGCAGCGTTGAATGGTCCAGTGGGGATCGGCAAGAGACCCAGTACTTC. Residues: CSVEWSSGDRQETQYF.